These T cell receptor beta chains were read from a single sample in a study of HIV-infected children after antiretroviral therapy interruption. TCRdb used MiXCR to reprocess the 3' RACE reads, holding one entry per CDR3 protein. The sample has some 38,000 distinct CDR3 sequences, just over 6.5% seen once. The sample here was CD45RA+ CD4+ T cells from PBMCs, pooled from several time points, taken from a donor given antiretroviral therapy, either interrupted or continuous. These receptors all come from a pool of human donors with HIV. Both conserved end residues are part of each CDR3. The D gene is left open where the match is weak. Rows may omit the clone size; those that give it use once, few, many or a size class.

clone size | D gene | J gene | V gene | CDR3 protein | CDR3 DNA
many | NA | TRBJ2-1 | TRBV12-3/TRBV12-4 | CASSFAQGVYNEQFF | TGTGCCAGCAGTTTCGCTCAGGGAGTCTACAATGAGCAGTTCTTC
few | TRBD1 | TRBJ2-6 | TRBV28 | CASRRISRQWQGARPGANVLTF | TGTGCCAGCAGACGCATCTCGAGGCAATGGCAGGGGGCAAGACCAGGGGCCAACGTCCTGACTTTC
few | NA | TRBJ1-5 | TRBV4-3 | CASSRNRETGINQPQHF | TGCGCCAGCAGCCGGAACAGGGAAACGGGGATCAATCAGCCCCAGCATTTT
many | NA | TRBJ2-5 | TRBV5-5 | CASSLGSRSDETQYF | TGTGCCAGCAGCTTGGGTTCCAGGTCGGATGAGACCCAGTACTTC
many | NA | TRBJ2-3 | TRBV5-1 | CASSLTDRAPDTQYF | TGCGCCAGCAGCTTGACGGACAGAGCTCCAGATACGCAGTATTTT
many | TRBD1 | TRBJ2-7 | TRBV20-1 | CSAIGTGFYEQYF | TGCAGTGCTATTGGGACAGGGTTTTACGAGCAGTACTTC
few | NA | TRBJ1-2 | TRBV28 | CASSLWDGNKNYTF | TGTGCCAGCAGTTTATGGGATGGGAATAAGAACTACACCTTC
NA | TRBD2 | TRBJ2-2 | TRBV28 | CASSPWTSGGAETGELFF | TGTGCCAGCAGTCCCTGGACTAGCGGGGGGGCCGAAACCGGGGAGCTGTTTTTT
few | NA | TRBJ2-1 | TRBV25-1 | CASSGSDSMGTSEQFF | TGTGCCAGCAGTGGCTCGGACTCCATGGGTACAAGTGAGCAGTTCTTC
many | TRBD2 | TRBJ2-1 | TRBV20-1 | CSAKGTSGTSYNEQFF | TGCAGTGCCAAGGGGACTAGCGGGACCTCCTACAATGAGCAGTTCTTC
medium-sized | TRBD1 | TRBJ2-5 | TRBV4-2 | CASSQETGKDTQYF | TGTGCCAGCAGCCAAGAGACAGGGAAGGACACCCAGTACTTT
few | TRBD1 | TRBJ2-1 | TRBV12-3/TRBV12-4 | CASSRQGDEQFF | TGTGCCAGCAGTCGACAGGGCGATGAGCAGTTCTTC
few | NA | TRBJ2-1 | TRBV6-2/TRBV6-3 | CASSYPSRRSSYNEQFF | TGTGCCAGCAGTTACCCTAGCAGGCGGAGCTCCTACAATGAGCAGTTCTTC
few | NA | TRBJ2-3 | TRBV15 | CATGRGAGTDTQYF | TGTGCCACCGGCAGGGGGGCGGGGACAGATACGCAGTATTTT
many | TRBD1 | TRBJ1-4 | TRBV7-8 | CASTLRDREKKLFF | TGTGCCAGCACCCTCCGGGACAGGGAAAAAAAACTGTTTTTT
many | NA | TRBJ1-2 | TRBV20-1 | CSARDWVGGSYTF | TGCAGTGCTAGAGATTGGGTTGGAGGCAGCTACACCTTC
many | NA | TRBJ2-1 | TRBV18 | CASSPSGLNEQFF | TGTGCCAGCTCACCGAGCGGGCTAAATGAGCAGTTCTTC
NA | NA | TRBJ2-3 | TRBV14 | CASRGTKSTDTQYF | TGTGCCAGCAGGGGGACCAAAAGCACAGATACGCAGTATTTT
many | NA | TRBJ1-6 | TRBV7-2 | CASSFQTIGGNSPLHF | TGTGCCAGCAGCTTTCAAACCATCGGGGGTAATTCACCCCTCCACTTT
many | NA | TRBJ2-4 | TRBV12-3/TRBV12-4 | CASTLDRQLAKNIQYF | TGTGCCAGCACCCTCGACAGGCAACTAGCCAAAAACATTCAGTACTTC
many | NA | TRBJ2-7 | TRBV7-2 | CASSLGYRDEQYF | TGTGCCAGCAGCTTAGGATACAGGGACGAGCAGTACTTC
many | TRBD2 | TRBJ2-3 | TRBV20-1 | CSRRRTSGVTDTQYF | TGCAGTAGACGGAGGACTAGCGGGGTCACAGATACGCAGTATTTT
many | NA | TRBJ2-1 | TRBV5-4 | CASSLAPGESYNEQFF | TGTGCCAGCAGCTTGGCTCCGGGAGAGTCCTACAATGAGCAGTTCTTC
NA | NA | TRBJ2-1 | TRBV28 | CASSEANEQFF | TGTGCCAGCAGTGAAGCCAATGAGCAGTTCTTC
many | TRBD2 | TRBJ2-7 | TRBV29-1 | CSVEGGLAGVYYEQYF | TGCAGCGTTGAAGGGGGACTAGCGGGAGTGTACTACGAGCAGTACTTC
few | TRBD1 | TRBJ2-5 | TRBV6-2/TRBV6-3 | CASRTGIWETQYF | TGTGCCAGCAGGACAGGGATATGGGAGACCCAGTACTTC
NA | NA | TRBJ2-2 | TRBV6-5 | CASSYYGELFF | TGTGCCAGCAGTTATTACGGGGAGCTGTTTTTT
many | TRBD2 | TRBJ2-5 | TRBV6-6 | CATRLAAQETQYF | TGTGCCACCCGGCTAGCGGCACAAGAGACCCAGTACTTC
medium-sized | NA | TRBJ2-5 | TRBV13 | CASSLGAGNQDTQYF | TGTGCCAGCTCTCTGGGGGCAGGGAACCAAGACACCCAGTACTTT
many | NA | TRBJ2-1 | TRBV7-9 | CASGWHGNEQFF | TGTGCCAGCGGCTGGCACGGCAATGAGCAGTTCTTC
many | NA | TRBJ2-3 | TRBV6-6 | CASRPRTGTDTQYF | TGTGCCAGCAGACCCCGGACAGGCACAGATACGCAGTATTTT
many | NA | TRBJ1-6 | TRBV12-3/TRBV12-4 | CASSLDRAFNSPLHF | TGTGCCAGCAGTTTAGACAGGGCGTTTAATTCACCCCTCCACTTT
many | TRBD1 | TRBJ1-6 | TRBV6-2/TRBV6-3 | CASSDTPGQGRSPLHF | TGTGCCAGCAGTGATACGCCGGGACAGGGTAGATCACCCCTCCACTTT
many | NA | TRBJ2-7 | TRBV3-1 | CASSPRAGSTYEQYF | TGTGCCAGCAGCCCCCGAGCGGGCAGCACCTACGAGCAGTACTTC
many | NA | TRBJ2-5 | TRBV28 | CASSSNGETQYF | TGTGCCAGCAGTTCAAATGGAGAGACCCAGTACTTC
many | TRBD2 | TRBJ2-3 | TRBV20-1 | CSASRLAEAPSTDTQYF | TGCAGTGCTAGTCGGCTAGCGGAGGCCCCCAGCACAGATACGCAGTATTTT
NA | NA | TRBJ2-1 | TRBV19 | CASSINRRGRGSYNEQFF | TGTGCCAGTAGTATTAATCGGCGTGGGCGGGGCTCCTACAATGAGCAGTTCTTC
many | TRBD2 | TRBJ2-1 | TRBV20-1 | CSVTTGGGVNEQFF | TGCAGTGTCACGACCGGGGGGGGGGTCAATGAGCAGTTCTTC
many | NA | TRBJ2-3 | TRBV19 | CASSGTGGADAETLYF | TGTGCCAGCAGCGGGACTGGGGGGGCTGATGCAGAAACGCTGTATTTT
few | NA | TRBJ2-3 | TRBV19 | CASSMAAARDTQYF | TGTGCCAGTAGTATGGCGGCGGCCCGAGATACGCAGTATTTT
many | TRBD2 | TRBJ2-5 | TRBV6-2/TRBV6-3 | CASGFGTSGPRTQYF | TGTGCCAGCGGTTTCGGGACTAGCGGCCCGAGGACCCAGTACTTC
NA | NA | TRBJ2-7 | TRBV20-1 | CSASFVGRANYEQYF | TGCAGTGCTAGTTTCGTGGGCAGGGCCAACTACGAGCAGTACTTC